Presented here are 20 T cell receptor beta chains from one specimen sequenced in a study of early T cells in non-severe SARS-CoV-2 infection. Using its own MiXCR run on the 5' RACE reads, TCRdb lists one record per CDR3 protein. The data hold thousands of distinct CDR3 sequences, with 4% to 6% observed a single time. Material: whole blood. The receptor set was obtained from an adult who was a healthcare worker with PCR-confirmed SARS-CoV-2 infection or an uninfected control (not recorded which).

This clonotype has a count of ten or more. The chain is built from TRBV5-4 and TRBJ2-1; no clear D gene. Germline lookup yields CDR1 SGHNT and CDR2 YYREEE (reference sequence). The CDR3 runs to 12 residues. V was shortened by 0 bases and J by 9 bases, with 7 bases between the two germline ends. The CDR3 protein is CASSLVLGEQFF. The DNA for the CDR3 is TGTGCCAGCAGCTTGGTTCTAGGTGAGCAGTTCTTC.

This clonotype was recorded many times. The chain couples TRBV9 to TRBJ2-6; D is possibly TRBD1 (6 bases). The length of the CDR3 is 15 residues. Germline lookup yields CDR1 SGDLS and CDR2 YYNGEE. Trimming cost V 4 bases and J 1 base, with 9 bases left between them. The CDR3 loop is CASSNTGSGANVLTF. Written as DNA, the CDR3 is TGTGCCAGCAGCAATACAGGGTCTGGGGCCAACGTCCTGACTTTC.

This clonotype was counted a few times. The chain uses TRBV9 and TRBJ2-3; 9 bases are a match to TRBD2. The germline gives CDR1 SGDLS, CDR2 YYNGEE. The CDR3 sequence is 16 residues long. V lost 4 bases and J lost 4; bases outside the gene matches: 10. The CDR3 bases are TGTGCCAGCAGCCCTAGTGGCGGGAGGGAGCCAGATACGCAGTATTTT. Translating it yields CASSPSGGREPDTQYF.

The rearrangement joins TRBV7-2 to TRBJ2-3, with D unclear. V lost 5 bases to trimming and J lost 3 bases, with 6 bases between them. Germline lookup yields CDR1 SGHTA and CDR2 FQGNSA. The CDR3 sequence is 12 residues long. CDR3 amino acids: CASSRRTDTQYF. The DNA of the CDR3 is TGTGCCAGCAGCCGAAGGACAGATACGCAGTATTTT.

This clonotype was counted many times. This chain links TRBV20-1 with TRBJ1-5; a possible D gene is TRBD1 (6 bases). V was clipped by 3 bases and J by 7 bases, with 22 bases between them. Germline V lookup: CDR1 DFQATT, CDR2 SNEGSKA (reference sequence). CDR3 length equals 16 residues. The CDR3 region has the DNA TGCAGTGCTAGCAGGTCAGGGGCTACGTCGGGGCAGCCCCAGCATTTT. Its protein product is CSASRSGATSGQPQHF.

To note about this clonotype: Possible read error: a much larger clone is one base away. This chain uses TRBV27 with TRBJ2-1; 10 nucleotides agree with TRBD2. The CDR3 sequence is 16 residues long. The germline CDR1 and CDR2 sequences are MNHEY and SMNVEV (reference sequence). The CDR3 sequence is CVSSGASGRAYNEQFF. Here the CDR3 DNA reads TGTGTCAGCAGTGGCGCTAGCGGGAGAGCCTACAATGAGCAGTTCTTC.

This clonotype has a handful of counts. The rearrangement uses TRBV7-6 and TRBJ1-3; a weak D match, TRBD1 (5 bases). The germline CDR1 and CDR2 sequences are SGHVS and FNYEAQ. The CDR3 is 12 amino acids. Trimming took 8 bases from V and 4 from J, leaving 9 bases between them. The CDR3 DNA reads TGTGCCAGCGGGCAGGGCGGAAACACCATATATTTT. It translates to CASGQGGNTIYF.

This clonotype was counted many times. The rearrangement joins TRBV27 to TRBJ1-1; D possibly corresponds to TRBD1 (5 bases). With 6 bases removed from V and 4 bases from J, the gap between germline ends came to 15 bases. CDR1 is MNHEY and CDR2 is SMNVEV in the germline V gene (reference sequence). CDR3 length: 14 residues. CDR3 residues: CASRPLGGLTEAFF. The CDR3 DNA sequence: TGTGCCAGCAGACCCCTGGGGGGACTCACTGAAGCTTTCTTT.

This clonotype came up many times. The gene calls are TRBV3-1 and TRBJ1-3, with D perhaps matching TRBD1 (5 bases). Germline assignment: CDR1 LGHDT and CDR2 YNNKEL (reference sequence). With 3 bases removed from V and 0 bases from J, the gap between germline ends came to 12 bases. The CDR3 spans 16 residues. The CDR3 loop is CASSQEDIDSGNTIYF. The DNA of the CDR3 is TGTGCCAGCAGCCAGGAGGACATCGACTCTGGAAACACCATATATTTT. The entire variable domain, with the rest obtained from reference TRBV3-1 and TRBJ1-3, is as follows: DTAVSQTPKYLVTQMGNDKSIKCEQNLGHDTMYWYKQDSKKFLKIMFSYNNKELIINETVPNRFSPKSPDKAHLNLHINSLELGDSAVYFCASSQEDIDSGNTIYFGEGSWLTVV.

This clonotype turned up a few times. This may come from a read error, since a much larger clone is one base off. The gene calls are TRBV27 and TRBJ2-4; the match to TRBD1 covers 10 bases. This CDR3 region has 15 residues. Germline CDR1 reads MNHEY; CDR2 reads SMNVEV (reference sequence). DNA of the CDR3: TGTGCCAGCAGTTTCGCGACAGGGGGCAGAAACTTTCAGTACTTC. It specifies CASSFATGGRNFQYF.

This clonotype was picked up many times. V and J are TRBV6-5 and TRBJ2-3, with 9 positions matching TRBD2. Per the germline V gene, CDR1 is MNHEY and CDR2 is SVGAGI. Trimming took 0 bases from V and 1 from J; bases not matched to a gene: 5. There are 17 residues in the CDR3. The CDR3 protein is CASSYSRTSAGTDTQYF. The CDR3 region has the DNA TGTGCCAGCAGTTACTCTCGGACTAGCGCAGGCACAGATACGCAGTATTTT.

Sample share makes this clonotype medium-sized. The chain is built from TRBV24-1 and TRBJ2-2; D is uncertain. Germline V lookup: CDR1 KGHDR, CDR2 SFDVKD. The CDR3 spans 13 residues. Trimming removed 4 bases at V and 5 bases at J, with 7 bases between. The CDR3 DNA sequence: TGTGCCACCAGTGACGTCGTTACCGGGGAGCTGTTTTTT. This codes for CATSDVVTGELFF.

In its sample, this clonotype ranks as medium-sized. CDR3 sequence (DNA): TGTGCCAGCAGCGGACAGGGGGCAGGGAATGAGCAGTTCTTC. It specifies CASSGQGAGNEQFF. This chain links TRBV9 with TRBJ2-1, with 10 nucleotides matching TRBD1. V shed 3 bases, J shed 7 bases, and the junction held 4 bases outside the gene matches. The CDR3 is made up of 14 amino acids. Germline lookup yields CDR1 SGDLS and CDR2 YYNGEE.

This clonotype is medium-sized in the sample. The V call is TRBV19, the J call TRBJ1-2; D may be TRBD1 (5 bases). CDR1 and CDR2 from the germline V gene are LNHDA and SQIVND (reference sequence). This CDR3 has 15 residues. V was cut by 0 bases and J by 10 bases, with 18 bases left in between. The chain's CDR3 is CASSIDSTVPAVYTF. The CDR3 coding sequence is TGTGCCAGTAGTATAGACTCGACAGTACCCGCGGTCTACACCTTC.

By share, this clonotype ranks as medium-sized. V is TRBV19 and J is TRBJ2-7, with D hard to call. CDR1 and CDR2 from the germline V gene are LNHDA and SQIVND (reference sequence). Trimming left V 7 bases short and J 0 bases short, with 4 bases between. The length of the CDR3 is 11 residues. The CDR3 coding sequence is TGTGCCAGTATAAGCTCCTACGAGCAGTACGTC. It is translated as CASISSYEQYV.

This clonotype was counted ten times or more. The CDR3: CSARDRGISYNEQFF. CDR3 in DNA: TGCAGTGCTAGAGATCGCGGGATATCCTACAATGAGCAGTTCTTC. The chain joins TRBV20-1 to TRBJ2-1, with D perhaps TRBD2 (6 bases). Deletions cut 0 bases from V and 1 base from J, with 10 bases between. This CDR3 has 15 residues. The germline gives CDR1 DFQATT, CDR2 SNEGSKA (reference sequence).

This clonotype was observed many times. The chain links TRBV18 to TRBJ2-5; possibly TRBD1 for D (5 bases). This CDR3 is 15 amino acids long. Germline V gene lookup returns CDR1 KGHSH and CDR2 LQKENI. V lost 3 bases, J lost 4 bases, and 15 bases lay in between. The CDR3 spells CASSPQGAPAETQYF. CDR3 bases: TGTGCCAGCTCACCCCAAGGGGCTCCGGCAGAGACCCAGTACTTC.

By sample fraction, this clonotype is medium-sized. The gene calls are TRBV7-2 and TRBJ1-2, with TRBD1 as a possible D gene (5 bases). There are 16 residues in the CDR3. In germline, CDR1 is SGHTA, CDR2 FQGNSA. V gave up 5 bases and J gave up 5 bases, with 21 bases separating them. The CDR3 protein is CASSPRHRDLPYGYTF. Written as DNA, the CDR3 is TGTGCCAGCAGCCCGCGTCATCGGGACTTGCCGTATGGCTACACCTTC.

The sample holds many counts of this clonotype. This chain uses TRBV15 with TRBJ2-3; 8 bases are a match to TRBD2. J was trimmed by 2 bases and V by 0 bases; bases with no gene match: 4. The germline V gene encodes CDR1 LNHNV and CDR2 YYDKDF (reference sequence). The CDR3 sequence is 16 residues long. CDR3 in DNA: TGTGCCACCAGCAGAGACATAGCGGGACACACAGATACGCAGTATTTT. Protein sequence: CATSRDIAGHTDTQYF.

Ten or more counts support this clonotype. The V and J genes are TRBV7-9 and TRBJ2-7, with D hard to call. The germline V gene has CDR1 SEHNR and CDR2 FQNEAQ (reference sequence). The CDR3 loop spans 11 amino acids. V was pared by 6 bases and J by 2 bases, with 5 bases between. The CDR3 region is CASSHTYEQYF. In nucleotides, the CDR3 is TGTGCCAGCAGTCACACCTACGAGCAGTACTTC.